These 27 T cell receptor beta chains originate from one sample sequenced in a study of blood T cell repertoires in COVID-19. Only in-frame clones appear in the TCRdb table, and some are missing; sequencing was by immunoSEQ multiplex PCR. Here the sample spans 170,000 or so clones, roughly 80% being singletons. The sequenced material came from peripheral blood. The receptors here all came from a woman between 70 and 85 years old with COVID-19, enrolled during active disease.

This chain uses TRBV11-3 with TRBJ2-1; 7 bases are shared with TRBD2. The CDR3 covers 16 residues. Germline V lookup: CDR1 SGHNT, CDR2 YENEEA. The J segment lost 8 bases and the V segment lost 7 bases, leaving 17 bases of the junction unmatched. The CDR3 region has the DNA TGTGCCAGCACCACAAGGGTGAGGGAGCGGGAATATGAGCAGTTCTTC. Its protein product is CASTTRVREREYEQFF.

This chain links TRBV6-2 or TRBV6-3 with TRBJ2-7, with D possibly being TRBD2 (6 bases). This CDR3 contains 14 residues. CDR1 MNHEY and CDR2 SVGEGT come from the germline V gene. With 0 bases removed from V and 2 bases from J, the gap between germline ends came to 8 bases. The CDR3 sequence: CASSYSRGTYEQYF. Here the CDR3 DNA reads TGTGCCAGCAGTTACTCGCGCGGGACCTACGAGCAGTACTTC.

The chain links TRBV12-3 or TRBV12-4 to TRBJ1-2; D might be TRBD1 (5 bases). The CDR3 spans 12 residues. Trimming took 5 bases from V and 2 from J, leaving 6 bases between them. CDR3 sequence reads: CASSPGNYGYTF. The CDR3 nucleotides are TGTGCCAGCAGTCCAGGGAACTATGGCTACACCTTC.

This clone was detected a few times. V is TRBV9 and J is TRBJ1-5; possible D gene TRBD1, 6 bases. Germline V CDR1 and CDR2: SGDLS, YYNGEE. V lost 2 bases and J lost 6, with 9 bases in between. The CDR3 is 13 amino acids. The CDR3 here is CASSVQGSQPQHF. DNA of the CDR3: TGTGCCAGCAGCGTCCAGGGGTCTCAGCCCCAGCATTTT.

The chain joins TRBV5-1 to TRBJ2-7; TRBD2 might be the D (6 bases). The CDR3 spans 15 residues. CDR1 SGHRS and CDR2 YFSETQ come from the germline V gene. The germline V and J ends were trimmed by 6 bases and 4 bases, with 20 bases remaining between them. In nucleotides, the CDR3 is TGCGCCAGCAACTCCCTAGACCGGGGGTCGTACGAGCAGTACTTC. This sequence encodes CASNSLDRGSYEQYF.

This chain connects TRBV6-7 to TRBJ1-2; tentative D call: TRBD1 (6 bases). TRBV6-7 is an ORF for which the function is uncertain. The CDR3 consists of 13 residues. Trimming cost V 8 bases and J 4 bases, with 14 bases left between them. The CDR3 DNA sequence: TGTGCCAGCTCGCCGGACAGTTCCTATGGCTACACCTTC. It codes for CASSPDSSYGYTF.

This chain uses TRBV7-9 with TRBJ2-1; 13 bases are a match to TRBD2. The V segment lost 5 bases and the J segment 5 bases; nucleotides outside the gene matches: 12. The V gene's germline CDR1 is SEHNR and CDR2 FQNEAQ (reference sequence). The CDR3 is made up of 18 amino acids. CDR3 in amino acids: CASSPMTSGRYKNNEQFF. The CDR3 DNA sequence: TGTGCCAGCAGCCCTATGACTAGCGGGAGGTATAAGAACAATGAGCAGTTCTTC.

This chain connects TRBV6-4 to TRBJ2-3; 8 bases are a match to TRBD2. The CDR3 consists of 17 residues. V gave up 6 bases and J gave up 2 bases; unmatched junction bases: 13. Germline loops: CDR1 MRHNA, CDR2 SNTAGT. CDR3 sequence (DNA): TGTGCCAGCAGCCCCTTTGGAAGCGGGGGAAACACAGATACGCAGTATTTT. Its translation: CASSPFGSGGNTDTQYF.

This clone appeared a single time. This sequence joins TRBV5-1 and TRBJ2-3, with TRBD1 identical over 8 bases. V shed 4 bases and J 5 bases; nucleotides not matched to a gene: 6. The CDR3 is 14 residues long. In germline, CDR1 is SGHRS, CDR2 YFSETQ. CDR3 nucleotides: TGCGCCAGCAGCATCCAGGGGGCTAAAGATACGCAGTATTTT. Encoded protein: CASSIQGAKDTQYF. Based on the CDR3 plus reference TRBV5-1 and TRBJ2-3, the full variable domain is KAGVTQTPRYLIKTRGQQVTLSCSPISGHRSVSWYQQTPGQGLQFLFEYFSETQRNKGNFPGRFSGRQFSNSRSEMNVSTLELGDSALYLCASSIQGAKDTQYFGPGTRLTVL.

The rearrangement joins TRBV15 to TRBJ1-5; D may be TRBD1 (5 bases). This CDR3 has 12 residues. Germline CDR1 LNHNV, CDR2 YYDKDF (reference sequence). Trimming took 9 bases from V and 4 from J, leaving 10 bases between them. CDR3 loop: CATGLLNQPQHF. CDR3 sequence (DNA): TGTGCCACGGGACTGCTGAATCAGCCCCAGCATTTT.

The chain employs TRBV7-8 and TRBJ1-1; no firm D call. The CDR3 has 13 amino acids. Trimming cost V 4 bases and J 1 base, with 7 bases left between them. Germline V gene lookup returns CDR1 SGHVS and CDR2 FQNEAQ. The CDR3 loop reads CASSSTRNTEAFF. The DNA of the CDR3 is TGTGCCAGCAGCTCGACAAGGAACACTGAAGCTTTCTTT.

This chain links TRBV11-2 with TRBJ2-1, with TRBD2 matching over 7 bases. The V gene's germline CDR1 is SGHAT and CDR2 FQNNGV. The CDR3 totals 15 residues. The trim removed 5 bases at V and 5 bases at J, leaving 9 bases unmatched. The CDR3 nucleotides read TGTGCCAGCAGCCAAACGGGAGGAAAGGACAATGAGCAGTTCTTC. Translating it yields CASSQTGGKDNEQFF. The whole variable domain, remainder taken from reference TRBV11-2 and TRBJ2-1, is EAGVAQSPRYKIIEKRQSVAFWCNPISGHATLYWYQQILGQGPKLLIQFQNNGVVDDSQLPKDRFSAERLKGVDSTLKIQPAKLEDSAVYLCASSQTGGKDNEQFFGPGTRLTVL.

The chain uses TRBV7-9 and TRBJ1-1; D unclear. CDR1 SEHNR and CDR2 FQNEAQ come from the germline V gene (reference sequence). The V end was cut by 2 bases, the J end by 0 bases, with 10 bases between. The CDR3 has 15 residues. The CDR3 spells CASSLTESMNTEAFF. In DNA form, the CDR3 reads TGTGCCAGCAGCTTAACTGAGAGCATGAACACTGAAGCTTTCTTT.

The rearrangement links TRBV2 to TRBJ2-1; 11 bases are a match to TRBD2. The ends lost 6 bases at V and 0 bases at J; junction bases unmatched: 4. This CDR3 contains 16 residues. The germline CDR1 and CDR2 sequences are SNHLY and FYNNEI. The CDR3 loop reads CASSPSGRSSYNEQFF. CDR3 DNA sequence: TGTGCCAGCAGCCCTAGCGGGAGGTCCTCCTACAATGAGCAGTTCTTC.

A single count supports this clone. This chain joins TRBV5-4 and TRBJ2-7; 11 bases fit TRBD1. CDR1 SGHNT and CDR2 YYREEE come from the germline V gene (reference sequence). The CDR3 is made up of 14 amino acids. The V and J ends lost 3 bases and 6 bases, in that order; junction bases with no gene match: 5. The CDR3, as DNA: TGTGCCAGCAGCTCAGGACAGGGGGCTGCCGAGCAGTACTTC. Its protein is CASSSGQGAAEQYF.

The chain is built from TRBV15 and TRBJ1-2; D not certain. Germline CDR1 is LNHNV and CDR2 is YYDKDF (reference sequence). CDR3 length: 13 amino acids. Deletions cut 0 bases from V and 5 bases from J, with 7 bases between. This CDR3 is CATSRDWAYGYTF. CDR3 nucleotides: TGTGCCACCAGCAGAGATTGGGCATATGGCTACACCTTC.

The rearrangement uses TRBV7-2 and TRBJ2-7; possible D gene TRBD1, 6 bases. The V and J ends lost 5 bases and 2 bases respectively, with 10 bases between them. Germline V gene sequence: CDR1 SGHTA, CDR2 FQGNSA. The CDR3 loop spans 13 amino acids. CDR3 loop: CASSGQPPYEQYF. For the CDR3, the DNA is TGTGCCAGCAGCGGACAGCCCCCCTACGAGCAGTACTTC.

The chain couples TRBV7-2 to TRBJ1-2; a weak D match, TRBD1 (5 bases). V lost 2 bases, J lost 8 bases, and 9 bases lay in between. Per the germline V gene, CDR1 is SGHTA and CDR2 is FQGNSA. The CDR3 spans 12 residues. The CDR3 protein is CASSLQGRGYTF. In DNA, the CDR3 is TGTGCCAGCAGCTTACAGGGTCGGGGCTACACCTTC.

The V and J genes are TRBV28 and TRBJ2-7, with 7 bases matching TRBD1. V lost 7 bases to trimming and J lost 0 bases; unmatched junction nucleotides: 12. The CDR3 covers 16 residues. Germline-derived CDR1 and CDR2 are MDHEN and SYDVKM. The CDR3 reads CASTTNRDSRSYEQYF. The DNA of the CDR3 is TGTGCCAGCACCACAAACCGGGACAGCCGCTCCTACGAGCAGTACTTC. Full variable domain (outside the CDR3, taken from reference TRBV28 and TRBJ2-7): DVKVTQSSRYLVKRTGEKVFLECVQDMDHENMFWYRQDPGLGLRLIYFSYDVKMKEKGDIPEGYSVSREKKERFSLILESASTNQTSMYLCASTTNRDSRSYEQYFGPGTRLTVT.

The chain employs TRBV27 and TRBJ2-7; D call uncertain. Per the germline V gene, CDR1 is MNHEY and CDR2 is SMNVEV (reference sequence). Trimming stripped 5 bases from V and 7 bases from J, with 21 bases between. This CDR3 comprises 15 residues. CDR3 loop: CASSTNPPLANEQYF. DNA for the CDR3: TGTGCCAGCAGTACGAACCCTCCATTGGCCAATGAGCAGTACTTC.

The chain links TRBV5-1 to TRBJ1-2; 8 bases are shared with TRBD1. This CDR3 has 14 amino acids. Germline CDR1 is SGHRS and CDR2 is YFSETQ. The J segment lost 8 bases and the V segment lost 0 bases, leaving 6 bases of the junction unmatched. In nucleotides, the CDR3 is TGCGCCAGCAGCTTGGATGGGACAGGAAGAGGCTACACCTTC. This sequence encodes CASSLDGTGRGYTF.

This clone was recorded a few times. This CDR3 is CASSKPGDTVTGELFF. CDR3 coding DNA: TGTGCCAGCAGCAAACCCGGGGATACAGTCACCGGGGAGCTGTTTTTT. This chain uses TRBV7-3 with TRBJ2-2, with D perhaps TRBD2 (5 bases). Germline-derived CDR1 and CDR2 are SGHTA and FQGTGA. CDR3 length equals 16 residues. Trimming shortened V by 5 bases and J by 4 bases, and 17 bases separated the two germline ends.

The J gene is TRBJ2-1, the V gene TRBV19; 10 positions match TRBD2. The CDR3 extends over 16 amino acids. CDR1 is LNHDA and CDR2 is SQIVND in the germline V gene (reference sequence). V was clipped by 5 bases and J by 0 bases; unmatched bases: 4. The CDR3 sequence is CASSVASGSSYNEQFF. The CDR3 DNA reads as TGTGCCAGTAGTGTCGCTAGCGGGAGCTCCTACAATGAGCAGTTCTTC.

The chain combines TRBV5-5 with TRBJ2-7; 8 nucleotides agree with TRBD2. The germline CDR1 and CDR2 sequences are SGHKS and YYEKEE (reference sequence). This CDR3 spans 16 amino acids. Germline trimming cut 0 bases from V and 7 bases from J; bases unmatched to any gene: 12. The CDR3 DNA is TGTGCCAGCAGCTTGGGCCCACGAGCGGGAGTAGGGGAGCAGTACTTC. It specifies CASSLGPRAGVGEQYF.

V and J are TRBV4-1 and TRBJ1-4; possibly TRBD1 for D (5 bases). Germline assignment: CDR1 MGHRA and CDR2 YSYEKL. The V gene lost 3 bases and the J gene lost 6 bases, with 17 bases spanning the gap. The CDR3 loop spans 16 amino acids. CDR3 protein: CASSQPHGTTDEKLFF. The CDR3 bases are TGCGCCAGCAGCCAGCCTCACGGGACTACCGATGAAAAACTGTTTTTT.

The V call is TRBV11-2, the J call TRBJ2-2, with 8 bases fitting TRBD2. Trimming removed 6 bases from V and 7 bases from J; junction bases left unmatched: 13. The V gene's germline CDR1 is SGHAT and CDR2 FQNNGV. The CDR3 extends over 16 amino acids. CDR3 protein: CASRPITGGPHGELFF. The CDR3 DNA is TGTGCCAGCAGGCCCATAACGGGAGGGCCTCACGGGGAGCTGTTTTTT.

V gene TRBV6-2 or TRBV6-3 combines with J gene TRBJ2-5, with 8 bases aligning to TRBD2. The CDR3 loop spans 15 amino acids. V gave up 8 bases and J gave up 4 bases; unmatched junction bases: 12. Germline V lookup: CDR1 MNHEY, CDR2 SVGEGT. The CDR3 DNA reads TGTGCCAGCCGCCGGGGGGAGCGGGAGACAGAGACCCAGTACTTC. Its protein product is CASRRGERETETQYF.